This TCR beta chain was identified in a study of cytomegalovirus exposure and HLA in healthy donors. Findings and caveats of the study: It was confirmed in vitro that a few of the CMV-associated chains were specific for CMV antigens. For most subjects, TCR beta sequences were reported to predict HLA-A and HLA-B alleles with accuracy. Certain indistinguishable V segments, among them TRBV6-2 and TRBV6-3, were excluded.

Germline loops: CDR1 LNHNV, CDR2 YYDKDF (reference sequence). The CDR3 is 14 amino acids. The trim removed 1 base at V and 4 bases at J, leaving 1 base unmatched. Researchers ran the PCR with 60 Vbeta and 13 Jbeta primers. The repertoire was sequenced with immunoSEQ multiplex PCR; TCRdb's copy has only in-frame clones and lacks some. The data contain about 59,000 clones, 75% to 85% of them singletons. This clone was recorded only once. Its antigen is not identified. The sample comprised PBMCs. The clonotype was recovered from a middle-aged woman in good health and CMV-seronegative. V is TRBV15 and J is TRBJ2-1; 7 nucleotides match TRBD2. The CDR3 DNA reads TGTGCCACCAGCAGAGTCGGGGGGTACAATGAGCAGTTCTTC. Amino acids: CATSRVGGYNEQFF.